This T cell receptor beta chain appears in the sequencing data of a study of T-cell memory formation after mild COVID-19. In the study overall: The TCR clusters were mostly specific to one donor.

This clonotype was observed many times. Its specificity is unknown. The TCR alpha and TCR beta cDNA libraries, bearing sample barcodes and UMIs, were generated by 5'RACE using constant-segment primers. MiXCR was run by TCRdb on the 5' RACE reads, yielding one entry per CDR3 protein. The sample carries about 400,000 distinct CDR3 sequences, around a sixth recorded once. After removal of 5 bases from V and 12 bases from J, the junction contained 12 bases not matched to a gene. Germline assignment: CDR1 SGHTA and CDR2 FQGNSA. This CDR3 comprises 14 residues. General study results and limits: For second-wave clones that peaked at day 37, SARS-CoV-2 specificity went unverified. Day 15 to 85 contracting clones showed balanced CD4/CD8; later expanders leaned CD4+.

The sequenced material came from PBMCs or a T cell subset sorted from them (not recorded which). This TCR derives from a man younger than 35 who had mild COVID-19 (a few samples of this study predate the infection). Cell type and time point are not known. The V and J genes are TRBV7-2 and TRBJ2-1; 8 bases align to TRBD2. Here the CDR3 reads CASSRTSSEVRQFF. CDR3 DNA sequence: TGTGCCAGCAGCCGGACTAGCTCCGAGGTGCGGCAGTTCTTC.